Following are 7 T cell receptor beta chains from one sample sequenced in a study of shared clonotypes between healthy human individuals. Clones were read by immunoSEQ multiplex PCR, and TCRdb kept only the in-frame ones, dropping some. The sample has about 1 million clones, more than 65% seen once. Sequencing used memory CD4+ T cells sorted from blood. The subset here: CD45RA-negative fraction. The receptor set was obtained from a man between 18 and 29 years old in good health.

Comments on this clone: At one boundary the junction diverges from the germline segment, which might be a read error. The chain combines TRBV7-2 with TRBJ1-3; TRBD1 might be the D (5 bases). Germline-derived CDR1 and CDR2 are SGHTA and FQGNSA. There are 13 residues in the CDR3. CDR3 loop: CASSLLNGARPIF. The DNA of the CDR3 is TGTGCCAGCAGCTTACTTAATGGGGCGCGGCCCATTTTT. The variable domain in full, with the rest retrieved from reference TRBV7-2 and TRBJ1-3, is GAGVSQSPSNKVTEKGKDVELRCDPISGHTALYWYRQSLGQGLEFLIYFQGNSAPDKSGLPSDRFSAERTGGSVSTLTIQRTQQEDSAVYLCASSLLNGARPIFGEGSWLTVV.

This clone occurred once. Other DNA sequences in this specimen translate into the identical CDR3. This chain joins TRBV5-1 and TRBJ2-3; tentatively, D is TRBD2 (6 bases). The CDR3 spans 14 residues. CDR1 is SGHRS and CDR2 is YFSETQ in the germline V gene. The germline V and J ends were trimmed by 4 bases and 4 bases, with 13 bases remaining between them. The CDR3 nucleotides are TGCGCCAGCAGCCGCGGAGGGGCCGCAGATACGCAGTATTTT. As protein: CASSRGGAADTQYF.

This clone has just one count. The rearrangement uses TRBV7-8 and TRBJ1-6; TRBD1 agrees at 8 bases. The CDR3 has 14 residues. Unmatched junction bases numbered 4, after V lost 3 bases and J lost 9 bases. Per the germline V gene, CDR1 is SGHVS and CDR2 is FQNEAQ. The CDR3 bases are TGTGCCAGCAGCTTGACAGGGGAAGGTTCACCCCTCCACTTT. It is translated as CASSLTGEGSPLHF.

V and J are TRBV11-1 and TRBJ2-3; D remains ambiguous. The germline V gene encodes CDR1 SGHAT and CDR2 FQDESV (reference sequence). Trimming pared 0 bases from V and 6 bases from J, leaving 10 bases between. The CDR3 covers 14 residues. CDR3 amino acids: CASSLATISDTQYF. The CDR3, as DNA: TGTGCCAGCAGCTTAGCGACGATCTCGGATACGCAGTATTTT.

The chain employs TRBV25-1 and TRBJ2-2; 8 bases match TRBD2. The CDR3 contains 17 residues. V lost 3 bases, J lost 6 bases, and 12 bases stayed unmatched. CDR1 is MGHDK and CDR2 is SYGVNS in the germline V gene. The CDR3 region is CASSDTSGGRSAGELFF. In DNA form, the CDR3 reads TGTGCCAGCAGTGACACTAGCGGAGGAAGGTCGGCCGGGGAGCTGTTTTTT.

This chain uses TRBV30 with TRBJ2-5, with D possibly matching TRBD2 (6 bases). Germline lookup yields CDR1 GTSNPN and CDR2 SVGIG (reference sequence). Trimming took off 3 bases at V and 2 bases at J, with 13 bases between the two ends. The CDR3 is made up of 14 amino acids. The CDR3 spells CAWRKPGEQETQYF. CDR3 in DNA: TGTGCCTGGAGGAAACCGGGAGAACAAGAGACCCAGTACTTC.

In this sample, this clone turned up a few times. The V and J genes are TRBV7-2 and TRBJ2-5, with D unresolved. From germline, CDR1 is SGHTA and CDR2 FQGNSA. Trimming pared 3 bases from V and 8 bases from J, leaving 13 bases between. The CDR3 consists of 13 residues. CDR3 coding DNA: TGTGCCAGCAGCTTTGGTCCGACCCCAACCCAGTACTTC. Protein: CASSFGPTPTQYF. Using reference TRBV7-2 and TRBJ2-5 for the parts outside the CDR3, the full variable domain is GAGVSQSPSNKVTEKGKDVELRCDPISGHTALYWYRQSLGQGLEFLIYFQGNSAPDKSGLPSDRFSAERTGGSVSTLTIQRTQQEDSAVYLCASSFGPTPTQYFGPGTRLLVL.